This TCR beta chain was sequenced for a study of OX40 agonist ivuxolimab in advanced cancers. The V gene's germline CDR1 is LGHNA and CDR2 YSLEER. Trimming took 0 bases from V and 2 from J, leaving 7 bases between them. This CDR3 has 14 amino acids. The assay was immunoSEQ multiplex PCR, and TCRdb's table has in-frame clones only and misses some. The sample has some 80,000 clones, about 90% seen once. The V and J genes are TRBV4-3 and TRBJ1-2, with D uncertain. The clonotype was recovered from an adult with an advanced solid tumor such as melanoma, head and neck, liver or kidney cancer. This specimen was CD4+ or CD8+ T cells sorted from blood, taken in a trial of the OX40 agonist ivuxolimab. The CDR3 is CASSQDSRNYGYTF. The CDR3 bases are TGCGCCAGCAGCCAAGATAGTAGGAACTATGGCTACACCTTC.